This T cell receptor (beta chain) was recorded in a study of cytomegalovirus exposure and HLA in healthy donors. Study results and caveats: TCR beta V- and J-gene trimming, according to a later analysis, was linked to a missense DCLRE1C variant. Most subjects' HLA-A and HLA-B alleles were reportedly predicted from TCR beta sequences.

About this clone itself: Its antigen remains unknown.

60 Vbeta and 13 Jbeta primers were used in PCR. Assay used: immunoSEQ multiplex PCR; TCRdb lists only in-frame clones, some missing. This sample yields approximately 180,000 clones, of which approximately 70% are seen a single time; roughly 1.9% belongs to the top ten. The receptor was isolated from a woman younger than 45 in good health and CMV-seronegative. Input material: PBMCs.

The CDR3 DNA follows: TGTGCCAGCTCACAGAGTCCCGGACAGTCAGCCCACGAGCAGTACTTC. Translation gives CASSQSPGQSAHEQYF. The chain links TRBV18 to TRBJ2-7, with a possible D match to TRBD1 (6 bases). Germline-derived CDR1 and CDR2 are KGHSH and LQKENI. Between the trimmed V and J ends, which lost 4 bases and 5 bases, there was a span of 21 bases. This CDR3 spans 16 amino acids.